Following are 20 T cell receptor beta chains from one sample sequenced in a study of regulatory T cells in long-lasting Graves disease (dated by TCRdb to about 2021). The method was multiplex PCR. Sequencing relied on an Illumina HiSeq 4000. TCR beta libraries were built with iRepertoire HTBI primers and Arm-PCR amplification of CDR3 regions. The public reads were quality trimmed at Q25 with fastp and then assembled into clones with MiXCR by TCRdb, keeping productive beta chains. Every CDR3 protein is listed once, alongside the most common genes and DNA of its rows. This sample lists about 420,000 distinct CDR3 sequences; about a quarter were detected once. The top ten constitute around 24% of the sample. What this sample's time point label stands for: persistent/refractory GD, antithyroid drugs over 5 years with positive TRAb. RNA was extracted from PBMCs in TRIzol for both TCR sequencing and RNA sequencing.

Material: peripheral blood mononuclear cells (PBMCs), obtained when the disease was refractory, from a patient treated with antithyroid drugs. The receptor source for this set is a female donor with Graves disease.

This clonotype was detected a few times. J is TRBJ1-6 and V is TRBV10-3; tentative D call: TRBD1 (6 bases). From germline, CDR1 is ENHRY and CDR2 SYGVKD. Trimming cost V 0 bases and J 5 bases, with 8 bases left between them. This CDR3 is built from 15 residues. In DNA form, the CDR3 reads TGTGCCATCAGTGAGTCGGGACACCATAATTCACCCCTCCACTTT. This encodes CAISESGHHNSPLHF.

This clonotype was counted only a few times. The gene calls are TRBV5-1 and TRBJ1-5, with D maybe TRBD1 (5 bases). Deletions cut 4 bases from V and 4 bases from J, with 15 bases between. CDR3 length: 15 amino acids. Germline V gives CDR1 SGHRS, CDR2 YFSETQ. This CDR3 is CASSRTGGENQPQHF. The DNA of the CDR3 is TGCGCCAGCAGCCGAACGGGGGGGGAGAATCAGCCCCAGCATTTT.

Only a few counts were recorded for this clonotype. The gene calls are TRBV7-2 and TRBJ1-2, with unresolved D. The V gene's germline CDR1 is SGHTA and CDR2 FQGNSA. With 2 bases removed from V and 8 bases from J, the gap between germline ends came to 21 bases. The CDR3 consists of 16 residues. The CDR3, as DNA: TGTGCCAGCAGCTTATCTTCCTCCCGGTACTCCGGAGGCTACACCTTC. Translating gives CASSLSSSRYSGGYTF.

The genes are TRBV7-2 and TRBJ1-5; unclear D gene. CDR3 length equals 13 residues. Germline CDR1 reads SGHTA; CDR2 reads FQGNSA. Deletions cut 5 bases from V and 9 bases from J, with 14 bases between. The CDR3, as DNA: TGTGCCAGCAGCCCCGGCAGCGGGTCGCCCCAGCATTTT. Translating it yields CASSPGSGSPQHF.

In this sample, this clonotype turned up many times. This chain uses TRBV3-1 with TRBJ1-1; D unresolved. The CDR3 consists of 14 residues. Trimming stripped 1 base from V and 3 bases from J, with 9 bases between. Germline CDR1 reads LGHDT; CDR2 reads YNNKEL (reference sequence). The CDR3 nucleotides read TGTGCCAGCAGCCAAGTGTGGAGGGACACTGAAGCTTTCTTT. This encodes CASSQVWRDTEAFF.

This clonotype was detected only a few times. This chain links TRBV7-2 with TRBJ2-7; D perhaps matches TRBD2 (5 bases). Trimming took 3 bases from V and 0 from J, leaving 9 bases between them. This CDR3 contains 14 residues. CDR1 and CDR2 (germline): SGHTA, FQGNSA. In DNA, the CDR3 is TGTGCCAGCAGCTTTGCTAGCTCCTCCTACGAGCAGTACTTC. This codes for CASSFASSSYEQYF.

This clonotype was found a few times. This sequence joins TRBV9 and TRBJ2-5, with TRBD1 matching 10 bases. The germline V gene has CDR1 SGDLS and CDR2 YYNGEE. This CDR3 has 15 amino acids. V trimming: 5 bases; J trimming: 5 bases; junction bases outside the gene matches: 9. The CDR3 loop is CASRAGTGDKETQYF. In nucleotides, the CDR3 is TGTGCCAGCAGAGCCGGGACAGGGGATAAGGAGACCCAGTACTTC.

The rearrangement links TRBV7-3 to TRBJ2-1; 12 positions match TRBD2. Per germline, CDR1 SGHTA and CDR2 FQGTGA. Trimming cost V 5 bases and J 5 bases; bases outside gene matches: 7. The CDR3 sequence is 16 residues long. CDR3 nucleotide sequence: TGTGCCAGCAGCCCCACGGCTAGCGGGAGGGACAATGAGCAGTTCTTC. Its protein is CASSPTASGRDNEQFF.

This clonotype was seen a few times. V is TRBV2 and J is TRBJ1-2, with 8 bases that match TRBD1. The J segment lost 8 bases and the V segment lost 6 bases, leaving 8 bases of the junction unmatched. Germline CDR1 is SNHLY and CDR2 is FYNNEI. The CDR3 covers 13 residues. The CDR3 DNA sequence: TGTGCCAGCAGCGCGACAGGGGTCGCAGGCTACACCTTC. It specifies CASSATGVAGYTF.

This clonotype has only a few counts. The chain is built from TRBV6-5 and TRBJ1-5; D call uncertain. This CDR3 has 15 residues. CDR1 is MNHEY and CDR2 is SVGAGI in the germline V gene. Trimming took off 2 bases at V and 6 bases at J, with 14 bases between the two ends. CDR3 in amino acids: CASSYLATSGQPQHF. The CDR3 region has the DNA TGTGCCAGCAGTTACCTTGCGACATCGGGTCAGCCCCAGCATTTT.

This clonotype was recorded once. The rearrangement uses TRBV20-1 and TRBJ2-7; 8 nucleotides match TRBD2. This CDR3 comprises 14 residues. CDR1 and CDR2 (germline): DFQATT, SNEGSKA (reference sequence). The V gene end was trimmed by 3 bases and the J gene end by 3 bases; junction bases not matched to a gene: 7. In DNA form, the CDR3 reads TGCAGTGCTAGTAATCTAGCGGGTAACTACGAGCAGTACTTC. Encoded protein: CSASNLAGNYEQYF.

V and J are TRBV18 and TRBJ2-2; 11 bases are shared with TRBD1. J was trimmed by 0 bases and V by 6 bases; bases with no gene match: 6. Germline V lookup: CDR1 KGHSH, CDR2 LQKENI. The CDR3 spans 17 residues. The CDR3 loop reads CASSRDRGSPNTGELFF. CDR3 coding DNA: TGTGCCAGCTCTCGGGACAGGGGGAGCCCGAACACCGGGGAGCTGTTTTTT.

This clonotype was recorded many times. This chain links TRBV6-1 with TRBJ2-5; 10 bases fit TRBD2. V lost 6 bases and J lost 3; bases outside the gene matches: 10. The CDR3 has 16 amino acids. CDR1 and CDR2 (germline): MNHNS, SASEGT. Here the CDR3 reads CASSRRAGGPEETQYF. The CDR3 DNA follows: TGTGCCAGCAGCCGGAGAGCGGGAGGGCCGGAAGAGACCCAGTACTTC.

The genes are TRBV28 and TRBJ2-7; 11 bases fit TRBD2. Unmatched junction bases numbered 12, after V lost 4 bases and J lost 4 bases. CDR3 length: 17 residues. Germline V lookup: CDR1 MDHEN, CDR2 SYDVKM. The CDR3 nucleotides are TGTGCCAGCAGTTCCCCAACTTCTAGCGGGAGGTGGTACGAGCAGTACTTC. Its translation is CASSSPTSSGRWYEQYF.

This clonotype has a count of ten or more. The rearrangement uses TRBV28 and TRBJ1-5; 9 bases map to TRBD1. This CDR3 is built from 15 residues. With 6 bases clipped from V and 5 bases from J, the junction kept 8 bases outside the gene matches. Looked up from germline, CDR1 is MDHEN and CDR2 is SYDVKM. As DNA, the CDR3 is TGTGCCAGCAGCACAGGGGGCCTCCCCTATCAGCCCCAGCATTTT. Its translation: CASSTGGLPYQPQHF.

The chain joins TRBV20-1 to TRBJ2-1; the D gene is possibly TRBD2 (6 bases). Trimming cost V 6 bases and J 8 bases, with 23 bases left between them. In germline, CDR1 is DFQATT, CDR2 SNEGSKA (reference sequence). The CDR3 is 15 amino acids. The DNA of the CDR3 is TGCAGTGCCCCAACCGGGGAGGCCACCAGGCATGAGCAGTTCTTC. Its translation is CSAPTGEATRHEQFF.

This chain uses TRBV27 with TRBJ2-3; TRBD2 might be the D (6 bases). Per germline, CDR1 MNHEY and CDR2 SMNVEV (reference sequence). V lost 3 bases to trimming and J lost 4 bases, with 14 bases between them. The CDR3 has 15 amino acids. CDR3 in amino acids: CASSFGGSGADTQYF. The CDR3 DNA follows: TGTGCCAGCAGTTTCGGAGGGAGTGGAGCAGATACGCAGTATTTT.

On this clonotype itself: A read error may explain this, as a much larger clone is one base away. The chain joins TRBV6-2 or TRBV6-3 to TRBJ2-7; D ambiguous. Trimming took 6 bases from V and 6 from J, leaving 18 bases between them. The V gene's germline CDR1 is MNHEY and CDR2 SVGEGT. The CDR3 loop spans 14 amino acids. CDR3 sequence reads: CASRLGGPYAEQYF. Here the CDR3 DNA reads TGTGCCAGCAGGCTTGGCGGACCGTACGCCGAGCAGTACTTC.

This clonotype was recorded many times. The chain carries TRBV18 and TRBJ2-5, with 8 bases identical to TRBD2. V lost 8 bases and J lost 5; bases outside the gene matches: 7. Germline assignment: CDR1 KGHSH and CDR2 LQKENI. This CDR3 has 13 residues. The CDR3, as DNA: TGTGCCAGCAGCACAGCGGGAGTTGAGACCCAGTACTTC. Its translation is CASSTAGVETQYF.

This clonotype was detected ten times or more. The chain couples TRBV2 to TRBJ1-4; maybe TRBD1 (5 bases). CDR3 length: 15 residues. The V gene's germline CDR1 is SNHLY and CDR2 FYNNEI. With 6 bases removed from V and 3 bases from J, the gap between germline ends came to 14 bases. The CDR3: CASRLGGLANEKLFF. The CDR3 DNA is TGTGCCAGCAGGCTCGGGGGTCTCGCTAATGAAAAACTGTTTTTT. Looking up the rest from reference TRBV2 and TRBJ1-4 gives the full variable domain: EPEVTQTPSHQVTQMGQEVILRCVPISNHLYFYWYRQILGQKVEFLVSFYNNEISEKSEIFDDQFSVERPDGSNFTLKIRSTKLEDSAMYFCASRLGGLANEKLFFGSGTQLSVL.